These T cell receptor beta chains were read from a single sample in a study of T cell responses to AZD1222 COVID-19 vaccine. The method was immunoSEQ multiplex PCR; TCRdb's version includes in-frame clones alone and lacks a portion of them. The sample has approximately 110,000 clones, around 85% seen once. The source material was peripheral blood, sampled on day 0 of AZD1222 vaccination. These TCRs come from an adult in good health. The CDR3 runs from the conserved cysteine through the conserved F or W. A D gene is named only where the DNA matches it firmly. Clone size is given for some rows only: seen once, a few or many times, or a class if the clone is expanded.

CDR3nt,CDR3aa,d_gene,j_gene,v_gene,abundance
TGTGCCAGTCCGGGACAGGCGAACACCGGGGAGCTGTTTTTT,CASPGQANTGELFF,TRBD1,TRBJ2-2,TRBV7-9,.
TGTGCCAGCAGGGAAGGGACGGCTATGAACACTGAAGCTTTCTTT,CASREGTAMNTEAFF,.,TRBJ1-1,TRBV6-1,.
TGTGCTAGTGCCTGGACAGCCCAAGAGACCCAGTACTTC,CASAWTAQETQYF,.,TRBJ2-5,TRBV12-5,.
TGTGCCAGCCAGGGTTCCTACGAGCAGTACTTC,CASQGSYEQYF,.,TRBJ2-7,TRBV6-5,.
TGTGCCAGCAGCCAGACAGGGGACCCCACAGATACGCAGTATTTT,CASSQTGDPTDTQYF,TRBD1,TRBJ2-3,TRBV3-1/TRBV3-2,.
TGTGCCAGCAGCCCCGGACAGGTAAACTATGGCTACACCTTC,CASSPGQVNYGYTF,TRBD1,TRBJ1-2,TRBV28,once
TGTGCCAGCAGCCACTGGGGAGTCTATGGCTATGGCTACACCTTC,CASSHWGVYGYGYTF,.,TRBJ1-2,TRBV5-6,.
TGTGCCAGCAGTCCCCGGCTAGCGGGGGGTGAGCAGTTCTTC,CASSPRLAGGEQFF,TRBD2,TRBJ2-1,TRBV27,.
TGTGCCAGCTCTAAGACAGAGGGGGTGGGAGACGAGCAGTACTTC,CASSKTEGVGDEQYF,.,TRBJ2-7,TRBV27,.
TGTGCCAGCAGCGCAGGGACCTATGGCTACACCTTC,CASSAGTYGYTF,.,TRBJ1-2,TRBV9,.
TGCGCCAGCAGCCAGGGGGCGGCTGGCTACACCTTC,CASSQGAAGYTF,.,TRBJ1-2,TRBV4-1,.
TGCGCCAGCAGCTTTGACGGGAAGACCGGGGAGCTGTTTTTT,CASSFDGKTGELFF,.,TRBJ2-2,TRBV5-1,.
TGTGCCAGCAGTTACTCTGGGACACCCCAATCCTACAATGAGCAGTTCTTC,CASSYSGTPQSYNEQFF,.,TRBJ2-1,TRBV6-2/TRBV6-3,.
TGTGCCAGCAGTTACAAGAATCAGCCCCAGCATTTT,CASSYKNQPQHF,.,TRBJ1-5,TRBV12-3/TRBV12-4,.
TGTGCCAGCAGCTTATCAGCGGGGACAGGGGATTTCATGAACACTGAAGCTTTCTTT,CASSLSAGTGDFMNTEAFF,TRBD1,TRBJ1-1,TRBV7-2,.
TGTGCCAGCAGACCCCGCGGGGCTAGCGGGGACTACGAGCAGTACTTC,CASRPRGASGDYEQYF,TRBD2,TRBJ2-7,TRBV28,.
TGTGCCAGCAGTCTTATGGTGGCAAGCTCCTATAATTCACCCCTCCACTTT,CASSLMVASSYNSPLHF,.,TRBJ1-6,TRBV27,once
TGCAGTGTTGGTCTTTCCGGGATTCAGTACTTC,CSVGLSGIQYF,.,TRBJ2-7,TRBV20-1,.
TGTGCCTGGACGAAAGGACCTTACGAGCAGTACTTC,CAWTKGPYEQYF,.,TRBJ2-7,TRBV30,.
TGTGCCAGCAGTCTAGGAATTCTCTACAATGAGCAGTTCTTC,CASSLGILYNEQFF,.,TRBJ2-1,TRBV6-2/TRBV6-3,.
TGCGCCAGCAGCTTGCTGGGGGACGGAGCGAACACCGGGGAGCTGTTTTTT,CASSLLGDGANTGELFF,.,TRBJ2-2,TRBV5-1,.
TGTGCCAGCAGTCCCCAGCGGGGGCTCGACGAGCAGTACTTC,CASSPQRGLDEQYF,TRBD2,TRBJ2-7,TRBV28,once
TGTGCCAGCAGCCAAGGACGGGTTATAGGAACTGAAGCTTTCTTT,CASSQGRVIGTEAFF,.,TRBJ1-1,TRBV6-5,.
TGTGCCAGCAAAGCGGGGGGGAGCTACGAGCAGTACTTC,CASKAGGSYEQYF,TRBD2,TRBJ2-7,TRBV7-2,.
TGTGCCAGCAGCCCAGACAGGGCCTCTGGAAACACCATATATTTT,CASSPDRASGNTIYF,TRBD1,TRBJ1-3,TRBV7-9,.
TGCGCCAGCGGAGGGGCAGGAACCGGGGAGCTGTTTTTT,CASGGAGTGELFF,.,TRBJ2-2,TRBV5-1,.
TGTGCCTGGAGCAGGGGATCCTCACCCCTCCACTTT,CAWSRGSSPLHF,.,TRBJ1-6,TRBV30,.
TGTGCCAGTAGTAGGTACGCGGGGGGACTCAATGAGCAGTTCTTC,CASSRYAGGLNEQFF,TRBD2,TRBJ2-1,TRBV19,.
TGTGCCAGCAGTCGTACGGGGCCGCCTTACAATGAGCAGTTCTTC,CASSRTGPPYNEQFF,.,TRBJ2-1,TRBV2,.
TGTGCCAGCAGCCCTGGCGGGGGGGGCTACGAGCAGTACTTC,CASSPGGGGYEQYF,TRBD2,TRBJ2-7,TRBV5-4,.
TGTGCCAGCAGCTTAGTAACAGGGGACTATGGCTACACCTTC,CASSLVTGDYGYTF,TRBD1,TRBJ1-2,TRBV7-9,.
TGTGCCAGTAGGATGCGCTCTGACTGGAACACTGAAGCTTTCTTT,CASRMRSDWNTEAFF,.,TRBJ1-1,TRBV19,.
TGTGCCAGCAGTTTAGGGGTAAATTCACCCCTCCACTTT,CASSLGVNSPLHF,.,TRBJ1-6,TRBV12-3/TRBV12-4,.
TGCGCCAGCAGCCTCCGGGGACAGGGGGGCGGAGAAAAACTGTTTTTT,CASSLRGQGGGEKLFF,TRBD1,TRBJ1-4,TRBV5-1,.
TGTGCCAGCAGTTACTTAGAGGAGGCTCAGCCCCAGCATTTT,CASSYLEEAQPQHF,.,TRBJ1-5,TRBV6-2/TRBV6-3,few
TGTGCCAGCAGCCAAGATCGGTCCATGAACACTGAAGCTTTCTTT,CASSQDRSMNTEAFF,.,TRBJ1-1,TRBV3-1/TRBV3-2,.
TGCAGTGCCAGTAGGGGACAGAATAATTCACCCCTCCACTTT,CSASRGQNNSPLHF,TRBD1,TRBJ1-6,TRBV20-1,.
TGCGCCAGCAGCCAAGTCGTGGGGTCTGAAGCTTTCTTT,CASSQVVGSEAFF,.,TRBJ1-1,TRBV4-3,.
TGTGCCAGCAGCCAATCTCCCGGCGGGATCACTTTCTTT,CASSQSPGGITFF,.,TRBJ1-1,TRBV14,many
TGTGCCAGCAGCAATGTTAATCGCGGAAAAAATAGGACAGGTCCTGAAGCTTTCTTT,CASSNVNRGKNRTGPEAFF,.,TRBJ1-1,TRBV21-1,once
TGCGCCAGCAGCTTGGAGGTGGGGCAGCCCCAGCATTTT,CASSLEVGQPQHF,.,TRBJ1-5,TRBV5-1,.